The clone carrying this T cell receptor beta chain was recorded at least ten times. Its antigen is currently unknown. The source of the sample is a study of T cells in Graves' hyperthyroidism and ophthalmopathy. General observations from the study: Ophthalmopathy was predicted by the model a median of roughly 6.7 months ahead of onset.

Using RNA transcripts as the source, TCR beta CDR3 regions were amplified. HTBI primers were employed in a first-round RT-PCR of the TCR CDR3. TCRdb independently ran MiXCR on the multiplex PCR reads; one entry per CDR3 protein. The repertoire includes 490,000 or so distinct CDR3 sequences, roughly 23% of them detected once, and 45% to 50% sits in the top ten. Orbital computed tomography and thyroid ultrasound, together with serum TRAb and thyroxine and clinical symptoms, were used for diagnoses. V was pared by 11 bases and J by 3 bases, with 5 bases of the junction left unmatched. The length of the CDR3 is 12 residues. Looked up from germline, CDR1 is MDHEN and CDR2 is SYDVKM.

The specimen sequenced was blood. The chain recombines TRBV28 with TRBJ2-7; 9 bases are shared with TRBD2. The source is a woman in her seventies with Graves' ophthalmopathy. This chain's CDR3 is CACGRAYYEQYF. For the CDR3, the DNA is TGTGCCTGCGGGAGGGCCTACTACGAGCAGTACTTC.